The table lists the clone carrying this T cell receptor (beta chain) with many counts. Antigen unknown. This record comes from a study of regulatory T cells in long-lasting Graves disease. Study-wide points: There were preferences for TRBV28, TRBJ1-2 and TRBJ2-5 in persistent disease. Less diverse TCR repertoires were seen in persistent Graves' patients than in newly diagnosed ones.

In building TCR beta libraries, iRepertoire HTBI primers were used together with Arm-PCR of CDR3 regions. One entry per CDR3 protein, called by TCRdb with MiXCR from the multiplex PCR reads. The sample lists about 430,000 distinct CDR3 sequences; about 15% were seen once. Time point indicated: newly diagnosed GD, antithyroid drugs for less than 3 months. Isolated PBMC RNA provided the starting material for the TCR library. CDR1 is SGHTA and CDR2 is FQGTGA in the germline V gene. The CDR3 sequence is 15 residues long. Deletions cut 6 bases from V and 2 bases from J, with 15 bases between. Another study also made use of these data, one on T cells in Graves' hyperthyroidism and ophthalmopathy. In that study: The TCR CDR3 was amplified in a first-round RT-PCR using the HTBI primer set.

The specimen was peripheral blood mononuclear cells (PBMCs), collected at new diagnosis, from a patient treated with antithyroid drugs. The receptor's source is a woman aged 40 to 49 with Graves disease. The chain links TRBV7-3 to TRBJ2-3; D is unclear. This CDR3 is CASSSGLPFTDTQYF. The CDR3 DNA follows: TGTGCCAGCAGTTCGGGCTTGCCCTTCACAGATACGCAGTATTTT.